One and the same sample provided the 10 T cell receptor beta chains below, sequenced in a study of blood T cell repertoires in COVID-19. Repertoires were generated with immunoSEQ multiplex PCR, while TCRdb's copy carries only in-frame clones and drops some. The sample yields tens of thousands of clones, 91% seen once. Sample: peripheral blood. These receptors were obtained from a man in his forties with COVID-19, enrolled during active disease.

This sequence joins TRBV19 and TRBJ2-5, with 14 positions matching TRBD2. V trimming: 3 bases; J trimming: 5 bases; junction bases outside the gene matches: 11. Germline V lookup: CDR1 LNHDA, CDR2 SQIVND (reference sequence). The CDR3 runs to 18 residues. Here the CDR3 DNA reads TGTGCCAGTAGTATGCTCCGGGGGACTAGCGGGGGAAGGGAGACCCAGTACTTC. This gives the protein CASSMLRGTSGGRETQYF.

The chain uses TRBV2 and TRBJ2-6; D unclear. The V end was cut by 5 bases, the J end by 0 bases, with 11 bases between. The germline gives CDR1 SNHLY, CDR2 FYNNEI. The CDR3 is 16 amino acids. In DNA form, the CDR3 reads TGTGCCAGCAGTCAAACATCGCTCTCTGGGGCCAACGTCCTGACTTTC. Translation gives CASSQTSLSGANVLTF.

The chain uses TRBV9 and TRBJ2-2, with TRBD1 as a possible D gene (7 bases). The CDR3 loop spans 18 amino acids. Per the germline V gene, CDR1 is SGDLS and CDR2 is YYNGEE. Trimming removed 0 bases at V and 0 bases at J, with 15 bases between. The CDR3 spells CASSVGGDSASNTGELFF. CDR3 DNA sequence: TGTGCCAGCAGCGTAGGGGGGGACAGCGCCTCGAACACCGGGGAGCTGTTTTTT.

J is TRBJ2-3 and V is TRBV3-1 (or the pseudogene TRBV3-2), with D perhaps TRBD2 (7 bases). This CDR3 contains 17 residues. Germline V lookup: CDR1 LGHDT, CDR2 YNNKEL (reference sequence). V was pared by 0 bases and J by 2 bases, with 15 bases between. The CDR3: CASSQDRWGGATDTQYF. The CDR3 coding sequence is TGTGCCAGCAGCCAAGATAGGTGGGGGGGGGCCACAGATACGCAGTATTTT.

The chain joins TRBV7-9 to TRBJ2-1; 7 positions agree with TRBD2. V shed 1 base, J shed 9 bases, and the junction held 3 bases outside the gene matches. The CDR3 has 13 amino acids. From germline, CDR1 is SEHNR and CDR2 FQNEAQ (reference sequence). This chain's CDR3 is CASSLDGEGEQFF. The CDR3 region has the DNA TGTGCCAGCAGCTTAGACGGGGAGGGTGAGCAGTTCTTC.

This chain connects TRBV2 to TRBJ1-2; 7 nucleotides line up with TRBD1. CDR1 and CDR2 from the germline V gene are SNHLY and FYNNEI. The V gene end was trimmed by 3 bases and the J gene end by 7 bases; junction bases not matched to a gene: 5. This CDR3 spans 13 amino acids. The CDR3 nucleotides are TGTGCCAGCAGTGACGTGGACAGGTTTGGCTACACCTTC. The encoded protein is CASSDVDRFGYTF.

The CDR3 reads CASSQGARNEKLFF. Written as DNA, the CDR3 is TGTGCCAGTAGCCAGGGGGCGCGTAATGAAAAACTGTTTTTT. This chain connects TRBV19 to TRBJ1-4; TRBD1 agrees at 8 bases. The CDR3 is 14 residues long. Trimming at V came to 6 bases and at J to 4 bases, leaving 4 bases not matched to a gene. Germline CDR1 LNHDA, CDR2 SQIVND (reference sequence).

This clone appeared a single time. The V call is TRBV9, the J call TRBJ1-2; D is uncertain. The CDR3 is 13 amino acids. The V gene's germline CDR1 is SGDLS and CDR2 YYNGEE. Between the trimmed V and J ends, which lost 0 bases and 7 bases, there was a span of 10 bases. The CDR3 sequence: CASSVERGFGYTF. In DNA, the CDR3 is TGTGCCAGCAGCGTAGAACGAGGTTTTGGCTACACCTTC.

The chain employs TRBV15 and TRBJ1-3; D unresolved. Germline V gives CDR1 LNHNV, CDR2 YYDKDF (reference sequence). V was clipped by 5 bases and J by 0 bases, with 8 bases between them. There are 14 residues in the CDR3. CDR3 loop: CATSHTVSGNTIYF. In DNA, the CDR3 is TGTGCCACCAGCCATACAGTCTCTGGAAACACCATATATTTT.

The genes are TRBV6-6 and TRBJ1-1; D uncertain. CDR1 MNHNY and CDR2 SVGAGI come from the germline V gene (reference sequence). Trimming shortened V by 0 bases and J by 1 base, and 9 bases separated the two germline ends. The length of the CDR3 is 15 residues. The CDR3 sequence: CASSYSASANTEAFF. The DNA for the CDR3 is TGTGCCAGCAGTTACTCGGCCTCCGCGAACACTGAAGCTTTCTTT.